Only a few counts were recorded for the clone carrying this TCR beta chain. Its specificity is unknown. The source of the sample is a study of identical twins. Study-wide results and limits: Conclusions relied on cross-sectional statistical analysis, not following the same donors. For zero-insertion analyses, partial confounding could come from invariant MAIT and iNKT cells. When twins shared out-of-frame alpha sequences, those sequences had excess low generation probability.

Healthy Caucasian individuals made up all the donors. TCRdb reanalysed the 5' RACE reads using MiXCR and keeps one entry per CDR3 protein. The sample has 1.5 million to 2 million distinct CDR3 sequences; roughly a third are singletons. This TCR derives from a newborn girl in good health. Sample: cord blood.

Written as DNA, the CDR3 is TGTGCCAGCAGCAAACAGGGAGGGGATACGCAGTATTTT. As protein: CASSKQGGDTQYF. The chain combines TRBV6-2 or TRBV6-3 with TRBJ2-3, with D perhaps matching TRBD2 (7 bases). Looked up from germline, CDR1 is MNHEY and CDR2 is SVGEGT. The CDR3 loop spans 13 amino acids. The ends were cut back, 6 bases at V and 6 bases at J, with 13 bases in the middle.